This entry is about one T cell receptor beta chain. Its specificity is unknown. The data originate from a study of post-analysis software for immune sequencing data. Prepared TCR beta cDNA libraries contained unique molecular identifiers. Using its own MiXCR run on the PCR reads, TCRdb lists one record per CDR3 protein. This sample has some 800,000 distinct CDR3 sequences, with roughly 46% found just once. Study-level findings and limits: TRBV5-6, TRBV5-1 and TRBV20-1 were among a handful of TRBV segments more frequent in patients than controls.

V shed 1 base and J shed 3 bases, with 16 bases lying between them. CDR3 length: 17 residues. Germline V CDR1 and CDR2: MDHEN, SYDVKM. This clonotype was sampled from a girl aged 5 to 17 with multiple sclerosis. Sequenced input: blood. The chain carries TRBV28 and TRBJ2-1; D may correspond to TRBD1 or TRBD2 (5 bases each). This CDR3 is CASSLLGGTRGYNEQFF. DNA for the CDR3: TGTGCCAGCAGTTTATTAGGCGGAACTAGGGGCTACAATGAGCAGTTCTTC.